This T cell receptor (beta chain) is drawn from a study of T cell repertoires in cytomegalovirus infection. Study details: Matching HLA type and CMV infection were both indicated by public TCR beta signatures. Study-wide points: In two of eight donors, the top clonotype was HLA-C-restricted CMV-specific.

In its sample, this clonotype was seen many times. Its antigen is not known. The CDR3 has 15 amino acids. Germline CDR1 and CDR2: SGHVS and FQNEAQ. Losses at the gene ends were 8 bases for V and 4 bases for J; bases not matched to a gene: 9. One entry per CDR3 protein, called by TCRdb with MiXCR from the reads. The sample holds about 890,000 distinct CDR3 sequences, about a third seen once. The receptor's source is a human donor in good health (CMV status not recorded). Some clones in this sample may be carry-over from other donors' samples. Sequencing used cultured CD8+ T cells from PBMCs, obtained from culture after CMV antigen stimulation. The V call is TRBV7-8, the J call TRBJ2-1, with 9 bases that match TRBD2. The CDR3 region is CASGQRGAQYNEQFF. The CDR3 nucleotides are TGTGCCAGCGGCCAGCGGGGGGCCCAGTACAATGAGCAGTTCTTC.